This T cell receptor beta chain was observed in a study of CD8 T cells in Susac syndrome. Germline values: CDR1 LNHDA, CDR2 SQIVND (reference sequence). Trimming at V came to 7 bases and at J to 0 bases, leaving 10 bases not matched to a gene. The CDR3 length is 17 residues. RNA totalling roughly 0.5 to 1 ug underwent reverse transcription with random hexamers. TCRdb passed the immunoSEQ multiplex PCR reads through MiXCR, listing each CDR3 protein once. The repertoire consists of about 200,000 distinct CDR3 sequences, with roughly 90% occurring once and the leading ten covering around 0.079%. Sample: CD4+ T cells from PBMCs. This clonotype was obtained from a human donor with Susac syndrome. The J gene is TRBJ1-5, the V gene TRBV19; TRBD1 matches at 9 bases. The CDR3 DNA reads as TGTGCCAGTAAGAGCGTGGACAGGGGCAATAGCAATCAGCCCCAGCATTTT. Encoded protein: CASKSVDRGNSNQPQHF. The complete variable domain, with remaining parts taken from reference TRBV19 and TRBJ1-5, reads DGGITQSPKYLFRKEGQNVTLSCEQNLNHDAMYWYRQDPGQGLRLIYYSQIVNDFQKGDIAEGYSVSREKKESFPLTVTSAQKNPTAFYLCASKSVDRGNSNQPQHFGDGTRLSIL.